The TCR beta chain described here comes from a study of response to subunit inactivated influenza vaccine. Via MiXCR, TCRdb re-called the RT-PCR reads, giving one row per CDR3 protein. The table lists approximately 500,000 distinct CDR3 sequences, about 15% of them singletons. The CDR3 contains 17 residues. V lost 0 bases to trimming and J lost 1 base, with 13 bases between them. CDR1 LGHNA and CDR2 YSLEER come from the germline V gene. This clonotype was picked up many times. Specimen: PBMCs from blood, collected roughly 12 days after vaccination. The rearrangement links TRBV4-3 to TRBJ2-1; possibly TRBD2 for D (6 bases). This clonotype was sampled from a man aged 45-60 years who received an inactivated influenza vaccine. In DNA form, the CDR3 reads TGCGCCAGCAGCCAAGATTCACTCGGGGGATCCTACAATGAGCAGTTCTTC. Translation gives CASSQDSLGGSYNEQFF.